A selection of T cell receptor beta chains follows, all from one sample in a study of CD8+CD57+ T cells in acquired aplastic anemia. TCRdb used MiXCR to reprocess the reads, holding one entry per CDR3 protein. The data show some 180,000 distinct CDR3 sequences, with less than 55% seen just once and approximately 3% held by the top ten. The sample was sorted CD4+, CD8+, or CD8+CD57+ T cells (not recorded which) from PBMCs. Receptors were obtained from a human donor in good health. Both conserved end residues are part of each CDR3. A D gene is named only where the DNA matches it firmly. The size of a clone is reported for some rows only, either as once, few or many, or as a class for expanded clones.

j_call,d_call,v_call,clone_size,cdr3_aa,cdr3_nt
TRBJ1-1,NA,TRBV19,NA,CASKSSRNTEAFF,TGTGCCAGTAAGTCTTCTAGGAACACTGAAGCTTTCTTT
TRBJ1-2,NA,TRBV7-8,NA,CASSTSQGFNYGYTF,TGTGCCAGCAGCACGTCACAGGGTTTTAACTATGGCTACACCTTC
TRBJ1-2,NA,TRBV2,NA,CASSEYNGSGNGYTF,TGTGCCAGCAGTGAATACAACGGATCAGGGAACGGCTACACCTTC
TRBJ2-1,TRBD2,TRBV9,many,CASSVVAGGPSEQFF,TGTGCCAGCAGCGTAGTTGCGGGAGGGCCTAGTGAGCAGTTCTTC
TRBJ2-1,NA,TRBV20-1,many,CSASKADYYNEQFF,TGCAGTGCTAGCAAGGCAGATTATTACAATGAGCAGTTCTTC
TRBJ2-3,TRBD2,TRBV12-3/TRBV12-4,NA,CASIPRLAGGPQYF,TGTGCCAGCATCCCCCGACTAGCGGGAGGTCCGCAGTATTTT
TRBJ2-5,NA,TRBV7-6,NA,CASSFQGWETQYF,TGTGCCAGCAGCTTTCAAGGCTGGGAGACCCAGTACTTC
TRBJ2-3,TRBD1,TRBV29-1,NA,CSGQTGGSNTQYF,TGCAGCGGACAAACAGGGGGCTCGAATACGCAGTATTTT
TRBJ1-1,NA,TRBV20-1,many,CSATQAGSTEAFF,TGCAGTGCGACTCAAGCAGGGAGTACTGAAGCTTTCTTT
TRBJ1-1,TRBD1,TRBV7-2,NA,CASTPLRGHGTEAFF,TGTGCCAGCACTCCATTAAGGGGGCACGGCACTGAAGCTTTCTTT
TRBJ1-1,TRBD1,TRBV6-1,NA,CASSPSNSGGPTEASF,TGTGCCAGCAGCCCCTCAAATTCAGGGGGCCCCACTGAAGCTTCCTTT
TRBJ1-4,NA,TRBV5-6,many,CASSFLFEKLFF,TGTGCCAGCAGCTTCCTATTTGAAAAACTGTTTTTT
TRBJ2-7,TRBD2,TRBV29-1,NA,CSVTIAGGSSYEQYF,TGCAGCGTCACTATAGCGGGAGGGAGCTCCTACGAGCAGTACTTC
TRBJ1-5,NA,TRBV10-3,NA,CAISDSEAGQPQHF,TGTGCCATCAGTGATTCCGAGGCAGGTCAGCCCCAGCATTTT